This entry concerns a single T cell receptor (beta chain). Its target is unknown. Researchers used the Oncomine TCR Beta short-read assay to sequence DNA from cultured CD4+ T cells. TCRdb itself ran the PCR reads through MiXCR, one entry per CDR3 protein. The table records over 8,500 distinct CDR3 sequences, around 63% of them present only once. The treatment is: roughly 11-day PBMC culture with coronavirus spike peptide pools or control peptides (ViraFEST assay). This sample is part of a study of vaccination and CD4 T cells after COVID-19. Study-level findings and limits: Convalescent patients showed a median around 90% of reactive clones that were seen only post-vaccination.

CDR3 size: 16 residues. The V and J ends lost 0 bases and 0 bases respectively, with 11 bases between them. The V gene's germline CDR1 is SGHTA and CDR2 FQGNSA. What was sequenced was CD4+ T cells from blood, cultured in vitro. The chain links TRBV7-2 to TRBJ1-2, with a weak D call TRBD1 (6 bases). The sequence was obtained from a human donor who had recovered from COVID-19. CDR3 nucleotide sequence: TGTGCCAGCAGCTTAGCAAGGCAGGGGACTAACTATGGCTACACCTTC. It specifies CASSLARQGTNYGYTF.